A single sample gave rise to the 23 T cell receptor beta chains below, sequenced in a study of blood T cell repertoires in COVID-19. Clones were read by immunoSEQ multiplex PCR, and TCRdb kept only the in-frame ones, dropping some. The table lists 330,000 or so clones, 75% to 90% of them singletons, with less than 6.5% in the top ten. The sequenced sample consisted of PBMCs or T cells enriched from blood (not recorded which). These receptor sequences come from a man aged 25-40 years who had recovered from COVID-19.

This rearrangement joins TRBV19 to TRBJ2-7; TRBD2 is a possible D gene (6 bases). Germline CDR1 LNHDA, CDR2 SQIVND (reference sequence). Trimming left V 1 base short and J 7 bases short, with 11 bases between. The CDR3 totals 13 residues. DNA of the CDR3: TGTGCCAGTAGTATAGTAGGGGCGGGAGAGCAGTACTTC. Protein: CASSIVGAGEQYF. The full variable domain, in which reference TRBV19 and TRBJ2-7 provide the parts outside the CDR3, is DGGITQSPKYLFRKEGQNVTLSCEQNLNHDAMYWYRQDPGQGLRLIYYSQIVNDFQKGDIAEGYSVSREKKESFPLTVTSAQKNPTAFYLCASSIVGAGEQYFGPGTRLTVT.

As for this clone: It is unclear where the CDR3 begins or ends on the DNA, so no DNA is shown, and the CDR3 is as TCRdb lists it. The genes are TRBV28 and TRBJ1-1; the table assigns TRBD1, which was not confirmed against the DNA. The CDR3 is made up of 15 amino acids, end residues included. CDR1 MDHEN and CDR2 SYDVKM come from the germline V gene. CDR3 amino acids: CASSSSSGTVSEAFF.

The V gene is TRBV5-4, the J gene TRBJ1-2; TRBD1 agrees at 10 bases. Germline V CDR1 and CDR2: SGHNT, YYREEE (reference sequence). The CDR3 has 15 amino acids. With V trimmed by 4 bases and J by 8 bases, 11 bases remained unmatched. CDR3: CASSAPGQGTYGYTF. The CDR3 DNA follows: TGTGCCAGCAGCGCTCCGGGACAGGGGACTTACGGCTACACCTTC.

This clone is a singleton in its sample. V is TRBV2 and J is TRBJ2-3; TRBD2 matches 8 bases. Germline CDR1 SNHLY, CDR2 FYNNEI. Trimming cost V 10 bases and J 3 bases; bases outside gene matches: 6. The CDR3 consists of 13 residues. CDR3 sequence (DNA): TGTGCCACCAATAGCGGGGTAACAGATACGCAGTATTTT. It codes for CATNSGVTDTQYF.

This chain links TRBV5-1 with TRBJ2-3, with TRBD2 identical over 11 bases. The CDR3 totals 15 residues. V shed 0 bases, J shed 6 bases, and the junction held 3 bases outside the gene matches. Germline CDR1 SGHRS, CDR2 YFSETQ. The CDR3 region is CASSLGSGGEDTQYF. The CDR3 DNA sequence: TGCGCCAGCAGCTTGGGTAGCGGGGGGGAGGATACGCAGTATTTT. The full variable domain, rest sourced from reference TRBV5-1 and TRBJ2-3, is KAGVTQTPRYLIKTRGQQVTLSCSPISGHRSVSWYQQTPGQGLQFLFEYFSETQRNKGNFPGRFSGRQFSNSRSEMNVSTLELGDSALYLCASSLGSGGEDTQYFGPGTRLTVL.

The chain couples TRBV2 to TRBJ1-2; 9 bases align to TRBD1. The CDR3 extends over 14 amino acids. Trimming took 6 bases from V and 3 from J; bases not matched to a gene: 5. Germline assignment: CDR1 SNHLY and CDR2 FYNNEI. The CDR3 bases are TGTGCCAGCAGAGAACAGGGGGCGGACTATGGCTACACCTTC. Protein: CASREQGADYGYTF.

This CDR3 reads CASSQDRGYQPQHF. CDR3 nucleotide sequence: TGTGCCAGCAGCCAAGACAGGGGCTATCAGCCCCAGCATTTT. The gene calls are TRBV27 and TRBJ1-5; 8 nucleotides match TRBD1. CDR3 length: 14 amino acids. The ends lost 6 bases at V and 5 bases at J; junction bases unmatched: 6. Germline V gene sequence: CDR1 MNHEY, CDR2 SMNVEV (reference sequence).

V is TRBV7-9 and J is TRBJ1-6, with no clear D. The CDR3 is made up of 14 amino acids. Germline V gene lookup returns CDR1 SEHNR and CDR2 FQNEAQ (reference sequence). V shed 3 bases and J shed 5 bases, with 8 bases lying between them. The CDR3 sequence is CASSFGGNNSPLHF. The CDR3 DNA is TGTGCCAGCAGCTTCGGAGGGAATAATTCACCCCTCCACTTT.

The CDR3 sequence is CASNIDGRGPANTF. DNA of the CDR3: TGTGCCAGCAACATCGACGGCAGGGGGCCCGCCAACACCTTC. V usage is TRBV6-5 and J usage is TRBJ1-2, with 8 bases aligning to TRBD1. The CDR3 runs to 14 residues. The trim removed 7 bases at V and 12 bases at J, leaving 16 bases unmatched. Germline assignment: CDR1 MNHEY and CDR2 SVGAGI.

V and J are TRBV5-6 and TRBJ2-3; TRBD2 aligns across 8 bases. The CDR3 loop spans 16 amino acids. CDR1 is SGHDT, CDR2 YYEEEE, per germline. With 0 bases clipped from V and 5 bases from J, the junction kept 8 bases outside the gene matches. DNA of the CDR3: TGTGCCAGCAGCTTGGGTCCTAGCGGGTCTCGAGATACGCAGTATTTT. Its protein product is CASSLGPSGSRDTQYF.

V is TRBV5-1 and J is TRBJ1-6; D not resolved. The CDR3 loop spans 13 amino acids. Trimming took 0 bases from V and 6 from J, leaving 4 bases between them. CDR1 and CDR2 from the germline V gene are SGHRS and YFSETQ. The CDR3 coding sequence is TGCGCCAGCAGCTTGGGTAGTAATTCACCCCTCCACTTT. Translation: CASSLGSNSPLHF.

This clone was recorded once. This chain uses TRBV18 with TRBJ1-1; tentative D call: TRBD1 (5 bases). V lost 2 bases to trimming and J lost 4 bases, with 17 bases between them. The CDR3 loop spans 16 amino acids. The V gene's germline CDR1 is KGHSH and CDR2 LQKENI. This CDR3 reads CASSPGRLGASTEAFF. CDR3 sequence (DNA): TGTGCCAGCTCACCAGGTCGGTTAGGGGCCTCCACTGAAGCTTTCTTT. The full variable domain, completed using reference TRBV18 and TRBJ1-1, is NAGVMQNPRHLVRRRGQEARLRCSPMKGHSHVYWYRQLPEEGLKFMVYLQKENIIDESGMPKERFSAEFPKEGPSILRIQQVVRGDSAAYFCASSPGRLGASTEAFFGQGTRLTVV.

The rearrangement uses TRBV7-8 and TRBJ2-1; no definite D call. With 4 bases removed from V and 0 bases from J, the gap between germline ends came to 10 bases. The CDR3 contains 15 residues. CDR1 and CDR2 (germline): SGHVS, FQNEAQ. The CDR3 loop is CASSSRESSYNEQFF. CDR3 coding DNA: TGTGCCAGCAGCTCCCGAGAAAGCTCCTACAATGAGCAGTTCTTC.

This chain connects TRBV18 to TRBJ1-1, with 8 bases lining up with TRBD1. Germline loops: CDR1 KGHSH, CDR2 LQKENI. The CDR3 is 12 residues long. The V gene end was trimmed by 6 bases and the J gene end by 7 bases; junction bases not matched to a gene: 4. As DNA, the CDR3 is TGTGCCAGCTCGCCAGGGGGCGTTGAAGCTTTCTTT. Its protein is CASSPGGVEAFF. The full variable domain, rest sourced from reference TRBV18 and TRBJ1-1, is NAGVMQNPRHLVRRRGQEARLRCSPMKGHSHVYWYRQLPEEGLKFMVYLQKENIIDESGMPKERFSAEFPKEGPSILRIQQVVRGDSAAYFCASSPGGVEAFFGQGTRLTVV.

V usage is TRBV6-5 and J usage is TRBJ1-2, with D unclear. Germline values: CDR1 MNHEY, CDR2 SVGAGI. CDR3 length equals 13 residues. The germline V and J ends were trimmed by 4 bases and 4 bases, with 10 bases remaining between them. The CDR3 loop is CASSSGSAYGYTF. In DNA form, the CDR3 reads TGTGCCAGCAGTTCCGGGAGCGCCTATGGCTACACCTTC.

The V call is TRBV18, the J call TRBJ1-1; 9 bases agree with TRBD1. The junction had 4 bases not matched to a gene; V was cut back by 3 bases and J by 2 bases. This CDR3 spans 15 amino acids. CDR1 KGHSH and CDR2 LQKENI come from the germline V gene. The CDR3 bases are TGTGCCAGCTCACCGATGGGACAGGGTAACACTGAAGCTTTCTTT. Protein: CASSPMGQGNTEAFF.

The gene calls are TRBV28 and TRBJ1-4, with D possibly matching TRBD1 (6 bases). This CDR3 spans 16 amino acids. Trimming stripped 5 bases from V and 3 bases from J, with 16 bases between. The germline V gene has CDR1 MDHEN and CDR2 SYDVKM. In nucleotides, the CDR3 is TGTGCCAGCAGTGGGTCCCCAGGGGTAGCTAATGAAAAACTGTTTTTT. This translates into CASSGSPGVANEKLFF.

The chain combines TRBV29-1 with TRBJ2-1, with 8 bases lining up with TRBD2. The CDR3 covers 13 residues. V lost 7 bases, J lost 7 bases, and 9 bases stayed unmatched. Germline V gene data show CDR1 as SQVTM and CDR2 as ANQGSEA. CDR3 loop: CSALIAGLNEQFF. CDR3 nucleotide sequence: TGCAGCGCACTGATAGCGGGGTTGAATGAGCAGTTCTTC.

The J gene is TRBJ1-1, the V gene TRBV7-9; possibly TRBD1 for D (5 bases). The CDR3 extends over 16 amino acids. Germline lookup yields CDR1 SEHNR and CDR2 FQNEAQ (reference sequence). V was clipped by 1 base and J by 1 base, with 13 bases between them. The chain's CDR3 is CASSLGRQFPNTEAFF. In DNA form, the CDR3 reads TGTGCCAGCAGCTTAGGGAGACAGTTTCCGAACACTGAAGCTTTCTTT.

The J gene is TRBJ1-5, the V gene TRBV24-1; D remains unclear. Germline CDR1 is KGHDR and CDR2 is SFDVKD. V shed 6 bases and J shed 1 base, with 21 bases lying between them. This CDR3 contains 18 residues. The CDR3 coding sequence is TGTGCCACCAGTTCCCCCAGGATTCATAGGTTGAGCAATCAGCCCCAGCATTTT. This encodes CATSSPRIHRLSNQPQHF.

The count of this clone is one. This chain joins TRBV9 and TRBJ2-1; TRBD1 is a possible D gene (7 bases). CDR3 size: 16 residues. Germline V gene sequence: CDR1 SGDLS, CDR2 YYNGEE. The V end lost 4 bases, the J end lost 0 bases, and 14 bases lay between the germline ends. The CDR3 DNA follows: TGTGCCAGCAGCACCTCAGGGGGGAGCTCCTACAATGAGCAGTTCTTC. Protein sequence: CASSTSGGSSYNEQFF.

The CDR3 is CASQGIGLVNEQFF. In nucleotides, the CDR3 is TGTGCCAGTCAGGGCATTGGTTTAGTCAATGAGCAGTTCTTC. V and J are TRBV19 and TRBJ2-1, with a tentative D call TRBD1 (5 bases). The CDR3 sequence is 14 residues long. Deletions cut 8 bases from V and 6 bases from J, with 17 bases between. The germline V gene encodes CDR1 LNHDA and CDR2 SQIVND (reference sequence).

The chain carries TRBV19 and TRBJ2-7; D possibly corresponds to TRBD2 (5 bases). Looked up from germline, CDR1 is LNHDA and CDR2 is SQIVND (reference sequence). Trimming took 1 base from V and 2 from J, leaving 9 bases between them. The CDR3 contains 14 residues. CDR3 amino acids: CASSIASTTYEQYF. CDR3 nucleotides: TGTGCCAGTAGTATAGCTAGCACCACCTACGAGCAGTACTTC.